This section outlines one T cell receptor (beta chain) sequence together with its context. Its antigen is currently unknown. TCRdb's table, derived via immunoSEQ multiplex PCR, lists solely in-frame clones and lacks some. The sample carries 12,000 or so clones, around 64% recorded once. The ends were cut back, 1 base at V and 5 bases at J, with 12 bases in the middle. Per germline, CDR1 SQVTM and CDR2 ANQGSEA. The CDR3 is 13 residues long. This specimen comes from a study of tumor-infiltrating lymphocytes in localized non-small cell lung cancer. Study information: From each patient, both tumor and uninvolved lung, non-adjacent to tumor, were sampled. Overall study findings and caveats: TCRbeta sequencing showed higher T cell infiltration in tumors than uninvolved lung. IM1 and IM2 tumors showed no difference in T-cell fraction.

The chain uses TRBV29-1 and TRBJ2-7; no clear D. This TCR was sampled from a human donor with non-small cell lung cancer. Source material: uninvolved lung tissue not adjacent to the tumor. The CDR3 sequence is CSVEALGIHEQYF. For the CDR3, the DNA is TGCAGCGTTGAAGCTCTGGGGATTCACGAGCAGTACTTC.